This T cell receptor (beta chain) is drawn from a study of tissue T cells after allogeneic stem cell transplantation. Overall study context: CD3+ T cells were flow-sorted when enough cells; otherwise DNA extracted directly.

V lost 7 bases and J 4 bases, leaving 10 bases between the germline ends. Germline V gene data show CDR1 as MDHEN and CDR2 as SYDVKM. The CDR3 loop spans 12 amino acids. Measured with immunoSEQ multiplex PCR; TCRdb has only the in-frame clones, and not every one. The sample includes fewer than 30,000 clones, 85% of them seen just once. The chain is built from TRBV28 and TRBJ1-1; D ambiguous. Sequences were derived from blood, sampled before transplantation. The sequence was collected from a woman between 18 and 49 years old who later had graft-versus-host disease after an allogeneic stem cell transplant. CDR3 DNA: TGTGCCAGCACCGTGGGAGTCACTGAAGCTTTCTTT. It translates to CASTVGVTEAFF.